This TCR beta chain was profiled in a study of CD8 T cells in ankylosing spondylitis. Study results and caveats: One TCR beta motif, made up of eight or nine highly homologous variants, appeared characteristic of ankylosing spondylitis blood.

The CDR3 runs 10 residues. With 6 bases removed from V and 5 bases from J, the gap between germline ends came to 2 bases. At least ten counts were recorded for this clonotype. Its antigen is unidentified. TCRdb re-analysed the 5' RACE reads in MiXCR, keeping a single row per CDR3 protein. Among roughly 150,000 distinct CDR3 sequences listed, 9.8% were seen once. This clonotype originated in a female donor with ankylosing spondylitis or in good health (not recorded which). This chain uses TRBV12-3 or TRBV12-4 with TRBJ2-1; D ambiguous. Sequencing was done on a sample of blood, either unsorted or a sorted T cell fraction (not recorded which). The CDR3 reads CASSNNEQFF. The CDR3 DNA follows: TGTGCCAGCAGCAACAATGAGCAGTTCTTC.